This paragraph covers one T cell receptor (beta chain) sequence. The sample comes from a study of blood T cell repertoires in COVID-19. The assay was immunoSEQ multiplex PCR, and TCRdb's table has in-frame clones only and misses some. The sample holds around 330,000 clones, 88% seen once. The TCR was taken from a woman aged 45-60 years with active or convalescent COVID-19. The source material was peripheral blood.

The CDR3: CASSVLRREGRNEQFF. CDR3 sequence (DNA): TGTGCCAGCAGCGTGCTAAGGAGGGAGGGGCGCAATGAGCAGTTCTTC. The chain employs TRBV7-9 and TRBJ2-1, with TRBD2 matching over 7 bases. In germline, CDR1 is SEHNR, CDR2 FQNEAQ (reference sequence). With V trimmed by 5 bases and J by 6 bases, 13 bases remained unmatched. The CDR3 covers 16 residues. Complete variable domain (other parts from reference TRBV7-9 and TRBJ2-1): DTGVSQNPRHKITKRGQNVTFRCDPISEHNRLYWYRQTLGQGPEFLTYFQNEAQLEKSRLLSDRFSAERPKGSFSTLEIQRTEQGDSAMYLCASSVLRREGRNEQFFGPGTRLTVL.